Listed below are T cell receptor beta chains from one sample, sequenced in a study of CD8 T cells in ankylosing spondylitis. TCRdb re-called the 5' RACE reads through MiXCR, storing one row per CDR3 protein. The table shows some 250,000 distinct CDR3 sequences, with under 30% occurring only once. Input material: blood, either unsorted or a sorted T cell fraction (not recorded which). Every receptor here comes from a male donor with ankylosing spondylitis or in good health (not recorded which). The CDR3 runs from the conserved cysteine through the conserved F or W. D genes are given only for firm matches. Only some rows state a clone size, as once, few, many or a class for expanded clones.

j_call | clone_size | d_call | v_call | cdr3_aa | cdr3_nt
TRBJ1-2 | few | NA | TRBV13 | CASSLGQGFYGYTF | TGTGCCAGCAGCTTAGGACAGGGATTCTATGGCTACACCTTC
TRBJ2-7 | many | NA | TRBV6-5 | CASRRGSEQYF | TGTGCCAGCCGGCGGGGATCCGAGCAGTACTTC
TRBJ2-1 | many | NA | TRBV20-1 | CSALPGRPERNEQFF | TGCAGTGCCTTGCCTGGACGTCCCGAGAGGAATGAGCAGTTCTTC
TRBJ2-3 | few | NA | TRBV10-3 | CAISEQGGSDTQYF | TGTGCCATCAGTGAGCAAGGGGGATCGGATACGCAGTATTTT
TRBJ1-3 | many | NA | TRBV3-1 | CASSPRAGAGNTIYF | TGTGCCAGCAGCCCCCGGGCAGGGGCTGGAAACACCATATATTTT
TRBJ2-3 | few | TRBD1 | TRBV20-1 | CSARKGADTQYF | TGCAGTGCTCGCAAGGGGGCGGATACGCAGTATTTT
TRBJ2-2 | NA | NA | TRBV13 | CASSLGYTGELFF | TGTGCCAGCAGCTTAGGGTACACCGGGGAGCTGTTTTTT
TRBJ2-5 | many | NA | TRBV12-3/TRBV12-4 | CASSLAVTGAQETQYF | TGTGCCAGCAGTTTAGCGGTTACGGGGGCCCAAGAGACCCAGTACTTC
TRBJ2-3 | NA | NA | TRBV10-3 | CAISAPSGTYTDTQYF | TGTGCCATCAGTGCTCCCTCCGGGACCTACACAGATACGCAGTATTTT
TRBJ2-1 | many | TRBD2 | TRBV3-1 | CASSHSGGRGNEQFF | TGTGCCAGCAGCCATAGCGGGGGGCGAGGGAATGAGCAGTTCTTC
TRBJ1-2 | NA | TRBD1 | TRBV24-1 | CATSDSGTGDHGYTF | TGTGCCACCAGTGACTCCGGGACAGGGGATCATGGCTACACCTTC
TRBJ2-7 | few | TRBD1 | TRBV20-1 | CSARDSRQGAGEQYF | TGCAGTGCTAGAGATTCAAGGCAGGGGGCAGGCGAGCAGTACTTC
TRBJ2-1 | NA | NA | TRBV3-1 | CASSPLAGGDEQFF | TGTGCCAGCAGCCCATTGGCCGGGGGTGATGAGCAGTTCTTC
TRBJ1-2 | many | NA | TRBV20-1 | CSARVRESYGYTF | TGCAGTGCTAGAGTGAGAGAATCCTATGGCTACACCTTC
TRBJ2-4 | few | NA | TRBV7-6 | CASSLAGGDIIQYF | TGTGCCAGCAGCTTAGCAGGGGGGGATATCATTCAGTACTTC
TRBJ1-1 | few | NA | TRBV20-1 | CSARTDPDISEAFF | TGCAGTGCACGGACAGATCCGGATATCTCTGAAGCTTTCTTT
TRBJ2-5 | NA | NA | TRBV28 | CASSDPDREETQYF | TGTGCCAGCAGTGACCCGGACAGAGAAGAGACCCAGTACTTC